These 26 T cell receptor beta chains originate from one sample sequenced in a study of blood T cell repertoires in COVID-19 (dated by TCRdb to the early 2020s). Library method: the immunoSEQ multiplex PCR assay. TCRdb stores this immuneACCESS table with in-frame sequences only. Part of the clones is absent; in the studies checked, under half of the shortfall reflects unresolved V genes, and no reason is known for the rest. The sample table holds more than 200,000 clones, of which around 80% were seen once. About 10% of the sample is taken by the ten largest. Sequences were obtained from peripheral blood. The receptors here all came from a woman aged 80 or over with COVID-19, enrolled during active disease.

The chain joins TRBV5-6 to TRBJ2-7; TRBD2 matches at 10 bases. Germline CDR1 is SGHDT and CDR2 is YYEEEE. This CDR3 has 14 amino acids. With 4 bases clipped from V and 4 bases from J, the junction kept 5 bases outside the gene matches. The CDR3 region has the DNA TGTGCCAGCAGCACCGGACTAGCGGAGTACGAGCAGTACTTC. This codes for CASSTGLAEYEQYF.

As for this clone: The sample contains more than one DNA sequence encoding this CDR3. The chain links TRBV18 to TRBJ1-3; TRBD1 agrees at 7 bases. V shed 6 bases, J shed 0 bases, and the junction held 8 bases outside the gene matches. CDR1 KGHSH and CDR2 LQKENI come from the germline V gene. The CDR3 is 16 residues long. The CDR3 DNA is TGTGCCAGCTCCCCCGAGACAGGGTTCTCTGGAAACACCATATATTTT. Protein sequence: CASSPETGFSGNTIYF.

V and J are TRBV18 and TRBJ1-2; 9 bases match TRBD1. CDR3 size: 14 residues. Germline values: CDR1 KGHSH, CDR2 LQKENI. The V gene end was trimmed by 0 bases and the J gene end by 10 bases; junction bases not matched to a gene: 6. The CDR3 region is CASSPPRDRDDYTF. The CDR3 DNA sequence: TGTGCCAGCTCACCACCTCGGGACAGGGACGACTACACCTTC.

The chain recombines TRBV20-1 with TRBJ1-4, with D perhaps TRBD1 (6 bases). The ends were cut back, 3 bases at V and 1 base at J, with 15 bases in the middle. This CDR3 is 16 amino acids long. CDR1 DFQATT and CDR2 SNEGSKA come from the germline V gene (reference sequence). The CDR3 reads CSASRGGRVTNEKLFF. CDR3 nucleotides: TGCAGTGCTAGTAGGGGGGGGAGGGTAACTAATGAAAAACTGTTTTTT.

This clone was counted a few times. The rearrangement joins TRBV27 to TRBJ1-2; 8 bases map to TRBD1. Germline V gives CDR1 MNHEY, CDR2 SMNVEV (reference sequence). This CDR3 has 14 residues. The junction had 11 bases not matched to a gene; V was cut back by 6 bases and J by 8 bases. The CDR3 protein is CASSSPQGGMGYTF. The CDR3 region has the DNA TGTGCCAGCAGCTCCCCACAGGGGGGGATGGGCTACACCTTC.

V gene TRBV7-2 combines with J gene TRBJ2-2, with 15 positions matching TRBD2. The junction had 1 base not matched to a gene; V was cut back by 4 bases and J by 1 base. The germline V gene encodes CDR1 SGHTA and CDR2 FQGNSA. The CDR3 contains 17 residues. The CDR3 here is CASSSGLAGGNTGELFF. The CDR3 bases are TGTGCCAGCAGCTCGGGACTAGCGGGGGGGAACACCGGGGAGCTGTTTTTT.

The rearrangement uses TRBV6-2 or TRBV6-3 and TRBJ1-5, with TRBD1 identical over 9 bases. The J segment lost 1 base and the V segment lost 5 bases, leaving 18 bases of the junction unmatched. CDR3 length: 20 residues. Germline V gene data show CDR1 as MNHEY and CDR2 as SVGEGT. CDR3 coding DNA: TGTGCCAGCAGTCCAGCAGCCGGGACAGGGTTGTTTAGGAGCAATCAGCCCCAGCATTTT. Translated: CASSPAAGTGLFRSNQPQHF.

The chain has TRBV4-1 and TRBJ1-4; weak D call: TRBD1 (6 bases). The CDR3 spans 18 residues. Germline V gene data show CDR1 as MGHRA and CDR2 as YSYEKL. Trimming pared 2 bases from V and 4 bases from J, leaving 20 bases between. For the CDR3, the DNA is TGCGCCAGCAGCCAACAGTTGACAGGATGGGGGATTAATGAAAAACTGTTTTTT. Its protein product is CASSQQLTGWGINEKLFF.

This chain uses TRBV18 with TRBJ1-5, with D unclear. The CDR3 sequence is 14 residues long. V was pared by 2 bases and J by 7 bases, with 12 bases between. Germline-derived CDR1 and CDR2 are KGHSH and LQKENI. The CDR3 spells CASSPTREGQPQHF. As DNA, the CDR3 is TGTGCCAGCTCACCAACAAGAGAGGGACAGCCCCAGCATTTT.

The J gene is TRBJ1-1, the V gene TRBV6-5; D not resolved. The CDR3 runs to 13 residues. Trimming stripped 7 bases from V and 1 base from J, with 10 bases between. Germline assignment: CDR1 MNHEY and CDR2 SVGAGI. Here the CDR3 reads CASKEGENTEAFF. The CDR3 DNA is TGTGCCAGCAAGGAGGGCGAGAACACTGAAGCTTTCTTT.

The chain links TRBV9 to TRBJ2-3, with 8 bases aligning to TRBD2. This CDR3 comprises 14 residues. CDR1 SGDLS and CDR2 YYNGEE come from the germline V gene. The V segment lost 3 bases and the J segment 1 base; nucleotides outside the gene matches: 1. The CDR3 reads CASSDSGGTDTQYF. CDR3 sequence (DNA): TGTGCCAGCAGCGATAGCGGGGGCACAGATACGCAGTATTTT.

Written as DNA, the CDR3 is TGTGCCAGTAGCCGGACTTCCTATAATTCACCCCTCCACTTT. Amino acid sequence: CASSRTSYNSPLHF. This rearrangement joins TRBV19 to TRBJ1-6; the D is unclear. The CDR3 is 14 residues long. The germline V gene has CDR1 LNHDA and CDR2 SQIVND (reference sequence). Trimming took off 6 bases at V and 1 base at J, with 7 bases between the two ends. The full variable domain, completed using reference TRBV19 and TRBJ1-6, is DGGITQSPKYLFRKEGQNVTLSCEQNLNHDAMYWYRQDPGQGLRLIYYSQIVNDFQKGDIAEGYSVSREKKESFPLTVTSAQKNPTAFYLCASSRTSYNSPLHFGNGTRLTVT.

The rearrangement links TRBV6-4 to TRBJ1-5; no definite D call. V gave up 10 bases and J gave up 5 bases, with 15 bases separating them. Germline lookup yields CDR1 MRHNA and CDR2 SNTAGT. There are 13 residues in the CDR3. As DNA, the CDR3 is TGTGCCATCCATGGCGGCGGTCATCAGCCCCAGCATTTT. Translating it yields CAIHGGGHQPQHF.

V and J are TRBV28 and TRBJ1-6; no clear D. CDR1 is MDHEN and CDR2 is SYDVKM in the germline V gene. V lost 5 bases and J 6 bases, leaving 8 bases between the germline ends. The CDR3 contains 13 residues. CDR3 sequence (DNA): TGTGCCAGCAGTCCCGGGAGTAATTCACCCCTCCACTTT. This codes for CASSPGSNSPLHF.

The J gene is TRBJ1-4, the V gene TRBV7-9; D is undetermined. Trimming took 5 bases from V and 8 from J, leaving 6 bases between them. Per the germline V gene, CDR1 is SEHNR and CDR2 is FQNEAQ (reference sequence). The CDR3 is made up of 11 amino acids. The CDR3 nucleotides are TGTGCCAGCAGCCCCTCCGAAAAACTGTTTTTT. Translating gives CASSPSEKLFF.

V is TRBV28 and J is TRBJ1-1; no clear D. The CDR3 sequence is 13 residues long. V lost 3 bases, J lost 0 bases, and 5 bases lay in between. CDR1 is MDHEN, CDR2 SYDVKM, per germline. The DNA of the CDR3 is TGTGCCAGCAGTTTGAGGGTGAACACTGAAGCTTTCTTT. It encodes CASSLRVNTEAFF.

The rearrangement uses TRBV11-2 and TRBJ1-5; D might be TRBD1 (5 bases). Germline CDR1 SGHAT, CDR2 FQNNGV. CDR3 size: 15 residues. Trimming stripped 1 base from V and 4 bases from J, with 11 bases between. The CDR3 loop reads CASSLGTNVNQPQHF. The CDR3 coding sequence is TGTGCCAGCAGCTTAGGGACAAACGTTAATCAGCCCCAGCATTTT.

The chain recombines TRBV5-1 with TRBJ1-6; unclear D gene. Germline V gives CDR1 SGHRS, CDR2 YFSETQ. With 0 bases removed from V and 8 bases from J, the gap between germline ends came to 6 bases. This CDR3 spans 13 amino acids. The DNA for the CDR3 is TGCGCCAGCAGCTTGGACGGGGATTCACCCCTCCACTTT. Translation: CASSLDGDSPLHF.

This chain connects TRBV7-5 to TRBJ2-5; TRBD2, the table's D call, was not compared with the DNA. TRBV7-5 is deemed a pseudogene. There are 13 residues in the CDR3. CDR3 residues: CVSGRGGRETQYF. The CDR3 coding sequence is TGTGTCAGTGGGCGGGGGGGCCGAGAGACCCAGTACTTC.

V gene TRBV30 combines with J gene TRBJ1-6; D gene unclear. Trimming left V 2 bases short and J 7 bases short, with 3 bases between. This CDR3 is 11 amino acids long. Germline V gives CDR1 GTSNPN, CDR2 SVGIG (reference sequence). The CDR3 DNA is TGTGCCTGGAGTCTCAATTCACCCCTCCACTTT. Encoded protein: CAWSLNSPLHF.

V and J are TRBV5-6 and TRBJ2-7, with D tentatively TRBD1 (6 bases). Germline V lookup: CDR1 SGHDT, CDR2 YYEEEE. The CDR3 spans 14 residues. With 4 bases removed from V and 0 bases from J, the gap between germline ends came to 11 bases. Here the CDR3 reads CASSRQVSSYEQYV. CDR3 DNA: TGTGCCAGCAGCCGACAGGTTAGCTCCTACGAGCAGTACGTC.

J is TRBJ2-5 and V is TRBV19; TRBD1 agrees at 10 bases. This CDR3 is built from 16 residues. Germline V gene sequence: CDR1 LNHDA, CDR2 SQIVND (reference sequence). J gave up 5 bases and V 6 bases, and 12 bases lay outside the gene matches. The CDR3 spells CASSAPMTGGWETQYF. CDR3 bases: TGTGCCAGTAGCGCGCCCATGACAGGGGGCTGGGAGACCCAGTACTTC.

A few counts support this clone. V gene TRBV5-1 combines with J gene TRBJ1-1; no clear D. The CDR3 loop spans 12 amino acids. Germline CDR1 and CDR2: SGHRS and YFSETQ. The germline V and J ends were trimmed by 4 bases and 10 bases, with 14 bases remaining between them. CDR3 DNA sequence: TGCGCCAGCAGCCCCGACGGAGGAACAGCTTTCTTT. Translating gives CASSPDGGTAFF.

The genes are TRBV20-1 and TRBJ2-1; D is undetermined. Trimming cost V 3 bases and J 8 bases, with 11 bases left between them. The germline V gene has CDR1 DFQATT and CDR2 SNEGSKA (reference sequence). CDR3 length: 12 amino acids. The CDR3 is CSASPSFYEQFF. Written as DNA, the CDR3 is TGCAGTGCTAGTCCTAGTTTCTATGAGCAGTTCTTC.

The chain employs TRBV15 and TRBJ1-2; D unresolved. Germline V gene sequence: CDR1 LNHNV, CDR2 YYDKDF (reference sequence). The V end was cut by 1 base, the J end by 4 bases, with 13 bases between. This CDR3 is built from 15 residues. CDR3 protein: CATSRGGGSTYGYTF. Written as DNA, the CDR3 is TGTGCCACCAGCAGAGGGGGAGGGAGCACCTATGGCTACACCTTC.

The genes are TRBV6-5 and TRBJ2-2; TRBD2 might be the D (6 bases). The CDR3 is 14 amino acids. Germline CDR1 and CDR2: MNHEY and SVGAGI. The germline V and J ends were trimmed by 6 bases and 2 bases, with 10 bases remaining between them. CDR3 DNA: TGTGCCAGCAGCCGGGACTTTAACACCGGGGAGCTGTTTTTT. Translating it yields CASSRDFNTGELFF.